A selection of T cell receptor beta chains follows, all from one sample in a study of blood T cell repertoires in COVID-19. Profiling relied on immunoSEQ multiplex PCR, and the TCRdb table lists in-frame clones only, not all of them. The table includes tens of thousands of clones, 73% detected once. The sample consisted of peripheral blood. The source is an older woman with acute or convalescent COVID-19. CDR3s include the opening cysteine and the closing phenylalanine or tryptophan. The order of the fields is clone size, D gene, V gene, J gene, CDR3 DNA, CDR3 protein. D genes are given only for firm matches. Some rows have no size entry. The others give once, few or many, or a class for an expanded clone.

.	.	TRBV7-9	TRBJ1-3	TGTGCCAGCAGCCCTCGCTCTGGAAACACCATATATTTT	CASSPRSGNTIYF
.	.	TRBV19	TRBJ2-6	TGTGCCAGTAGTATAGACCGCGGGGGCCGGGGGGCCAACGTCCTGACTTTC	CASSIDRGGRGANVLTF
once	.	TRBV30	TRBJ2-3	TGTGCCTGGAGTAAGGGGGGGAGAGATACGCAGTATTTT	CAWSKGGRDTQYF
.	.	TRBV7-8	TRBJ2-2	TGTGCCAGCAGCCTAGAGGGGGGGCGGGGCACCGGGGAGCTGTTTTTT	CASSLEGGRGTGELFF
.	.	TRBV24-1	TRBJ1-5	TGTGCCACCAGTGATTTATGCCAGTTAAATAGCAATCAGCCCCAGCATTTT	CATSDLCQLNSNQPQHF
.	TRBD1	TRBV7-3	TRBJ1-5	TGTGCCAGCAGCTCGCCCCAGGGGGCGCGGATTCAGCCCCAGCATTTT	CASSSPQGARIQPQHF
.	.	TRBV24-1	TRBJ2-3	TGTGCCACCAGTGTGTCCGGTTCCACAGATACGCAGTATTTT	CATSVSGSTDTQYF
.	.	TRBV7-9	TRBJ2-1	TGTGCCAGCAGCTTATTGAACAGGGCGAATGAGCAGTTCTTC	CASSLLNRANEQFF
.	TRBD1	TRBV5-6	TRBJ1-2	TGTGCCAGCAGCCAACGGACAGGGGCGGGAGGCTACACCTTC	CASSQRTGAGGYTF
few	TRBD1	TRBV12-5	TRBJ1-4	TGTGCTAGTGGTTACCTCGGGACAGGGCTCCCGGCGGCTAATGAAAAACTGTTTTTT	CASGYLGTGLPAANEKLFF
.	.	TRBV5-5	TRBJ2-3	TGTGCCAGCAGCGGGACAGGACCGAGAGCCCGGGGGGCAGATACGCAGTATTTT	CASSGTGPRARGADTQYF
.	TRBD1	TRBV27	TRBJ1-5	TGTGCCAGCAGTCCTTCAGGGGGACATCAGCCCCAGCATTTT	CASSPSGGHQPQHF
.	.	TRBV3-1/TRBV3-2	TRBJ1-6	TGTGCCAGCAGCCAAGTCGGGGGGCTGCCTCGAGAGCCCCTCCACTTT	CASSQVGGLPREPLHF
.	.	TRBV6-5	TRBJ1-2	TGTGCCAGCAGTAGGGAGTCTGGCTACACCTTC	CASSRESGYTF
.	TRBD2	TRBV2	TRBJ2-7	TGTGCCAGCAGTGAAGGTAGCGGGGCGGGCTTTGCCTCCTACGAGCAGTACTTC	CASSEGSGAGFASYEQYF
.	.	TRBV7-2	TRBJ1-3	TGTGCCAGCAGCTTAGCGCAGGGAAACACCATATATTTT	CASSLAQGNTIYF
few	.	TRBV4-1	TRBJ2-1	TGCGCCAGCAGCCATGGGAGACTCGCCAGGCAGTTCTTC	CASSHGRLARQFF
once	.	TRBV7-8	TRBJ2-1	TGTGCCAGCGGGGTTACAGGGTGGGGCAATGAGCAGTTCTTC	CASGVTGWGNEQFF
.	TRBD1	TRBV12-5	TRBJ1-1	TGTGCTAGTGGCCCAAGCCAGCCTAAACAGGGGATTGAAGCTTTCTTT	CASGPSQPKQGIEAFF
.	.	TRBV2	TRBJ1-5	TGTGCCAGCAGTTTCGGGGGGATAGGGAATCAGCCCCAGCATTTT	CASSFGGIGNQPQHF
.	.	TRBV3-1/TRBV3-2	TRBJ1-4	TGTGCCAGCAGCCGGGGCTTTACTCTTAATGAAAAACTGTTTTTT	CASSRGFTLNEKLFF
.	.	TRBV19	TRBJ1-2	TGTGCCAGTAGGGTAGAGGGCTATGGCTACACCTTC	CASRVEGYGYTF
many	.	TRBV5-6	TRBJ2-3	TGTGCCAGCAGCTTGTCATTAGTATCTTTCCCGCCGCAGTATTTT	CASSLSLVSFPPQYF
.	TRBD2	TRBV2	TRBJ2-2	TGTGCCAGCAGTGGGAGGCTAGCGGGGAGCGCCGGGGAGCTGTTTTTT	CASSGRLAGSAGELFF
.	.	TRBV24-1	TRBJ2-6	TGTGCCACCAGTGACCGATCCCCGGGGGGGGCCAACGTCCTGACTTTC	CATSDRSPGGANVLTF
.	.	TRBV9	TRBJ1-6	TGTGCCAGCAGCGCCCGCGTCTATTCACCCCTCCACTTT	CASSARVYSPLHF
.	.	TRBV11-2	TRBJ1-4	TGTGCCAGCAGCGGCTCAGCTCGCTGGGGCTATAATGAAAAACTGTTTTTT	CASSGSARWGYNEKLFF
.	.	TRBV2	TRBJ1-5	TGTGCCAGCAGATACTCGAGTTATCAGCCCCAGCATTTT	CASRYSSYQPQHF
.	.	TRBV20-1	TRBJ1-5	TGCAGTGCTAGTTCTGGGGGGTCGGGGTATCAGCCCCAGCATTTT	CSASSGGSGYQPQHF
.	.	TRBV5-4	TRBJ1-2	TGTGCCAGCAGCTTGGAGTCAAGCCCGGGAGGCTACACCTTC	CASSLESSPGGYTF
once	TRBD1	TRBV5-6	TRBJ2-7	TGTGCCAGCAGCTTGTTTCCGGGACAGGGAGCCTACGAGCAGTACTTC	CASSLFPGQGAYEQYF
.	TRBD1	TRBV19	TRBJ1-2	TGTGCCAGTAGGGTGAGGGGGCCGGAGCATGGCTACACCTTC	CASRVRGPEHGYTF
.	TRBD1	TRBV15	TRBJ2-5	TGTGCCACCAGCAGAGAATTACAGGGGTCACCTTCCGAAGAGACCCAGTACTTC	CATSRELQGSPSEETQYF
.	.	TRBV10-3	TRBJ1-3	TGTGCCATCAGCCAATCGGACATTTATGGAAACACCATATATTTT	CAISQSDIYGNTIYF
.	TRBD1	TRBV5-1	TRBJ1-1	TGCGCCAGCAGCTCTTCCCCCGGGACAGGGGCTGGTGAAGCTTTCTTT	CASSSSPGTGAGEAFF
.	TRBD1	TRBV7-3	TRBJ1-2	TGTGCCAGCAGCCCAACAGGGGGTGGCTACACCTTC	CASSPTGGGYTF
.	TRBD1	TRBV15	TRBJ2-6	TGTGCCACCAGCCTCCAGGGGGCAAGGGCCAACGTCCTGACTTTC	CATSLQGARANVLTF
.	.	TRBV27	TRBJ1-2	TGTGCCAGCAGTAAGAACGTGGCAGGGGACTATGGCTACACCTTC	CASSKNVAGDYGYTF
.	TRBD2	TRBV7-8	TRBJ2-7	TGTGCCAGCAGTCCTAGCCTAGCGGGTTTGAACGAGCAGTACTTC	CASSPSLAGLNEQYF
.	TRBD2	TRBV11-2	TRBJ2-5	TGTGCCAGCAGCAGCGGGGGAGAGAAGACCCAGTACTTC	CASSSGGEKTQYF
.	.	TRBV6-6	TRBJ1-6	TGTGCCAGCAGCTCGCCGACGGTCTTCGGAGAACCCCTCCACTTT	CASSSPTVFGEPLHF
few	.	TRBV4-1	TRBJ1-2	TGCGCCAGCAGCCCCCGGGGGACGGAGGGTAGGGACTCTGGCTACACCTTC	CASSPRGTEGRDSGYTF
.	TRBD2	TRBV5-4	TRBJ2-3	TGTGCCAGCAGCTTGGGAGGACTAGCGGGGGTGACAGATACGCAGTATTTT	CASSLGGLAGVTDTQYF
.	.	TRBV6-5	TRBJ1-1	TGTGCCAGCAGTTACTCGGGGGCTCTTAGGACTGAAGCTTTCTTT	CASSYSGALRTEAFF
.	TRBD2	TRBV15	TRBJ2-3	TGTGCCACCAGCAGGACGAGGGTGGCTAGCGGGGGGGGCACAGATACGCAGTATTTT	CATSRTRVASGGGTDTQYF
few	.	TRBV4-1	TRBJ1-5	TGCGCCAGCAGCCAAATTCAAGGAGCTGGACAGCCCCAGCATTTT	CASSQIQGAGQPQHF
.	TRBD1	TRBV5-5	TRBJ1-5	TGTGCCAGCAGTCTGAACAGGGGGCACGGTCAGCCCCAGCATTTT	CASSLNRGHGQPQHF
few	TRBD1	TRBV19	TRBJ1-5	TGTGCCAGTAGTCTTTGGACAGGTCCGGATCAGCCCCAGCATTTT	CASSLWTGPDQPQHF
few	TRBD2	TRBV5-8	TRBJ2-5	TGTGCCAGCAGTTCTACCACGGGGACGGGGGGCCAAGAGACCCAGTACTTC	CASSSTTGTGGQETQYF
.	TRBD1	TRBV7-9	TRBJ1-2	TGTGCCAGCAGCCGCCCGGACAGGCGTCTCGTCTATGGCTACACCTTC	CASSRPDRRLVYGYTF
.	TRBD1	TRBV4-2	TRBJ1-2	TGTGCCAGCAGCCCGGGGACAGGGGGCAGCTATGGCTACACCTTC	CASSPGTGGSYGYTF
few	.	TRBV19	TRBJ2-3	TGTGCCAGTAGTATAAGACTAGGTACAGATACGCAGTATTTT	CASSIRLGTDTQYF
few	.	TRBV29-1	TRBJ1-2	TGCAGCGTTCCCGGAGCTAACTATGGCTACACCTTC	CSVPGANYGYTF
.	.	TRBV3-1/TRBV3-2	TRBJ1-2	TGTGCCAGCAGCCAAGTCAGGTACTATGGCTACACCTTC	CASSQVRYYGYTF
few	.	TRBV19	TRBJ1-1	TGTGCCAGTAGTATATTCGACAGGAACACTGAAGCTTTCTTT	CASSIFDRNTEAFF
.	.	TRBV10-3	TRBJ1-5	TGTGCCATCAGTGAACGGCAGGGTAATCAGCCCCAGCATTTT	CAISERQGNQPQHF
.	.	TRBV6-5	TRBJ2-3	TGTGCCAGCATAGGTGCACTAGGAGTGGATACGCAGTATTTT	CASIGALGVDTQYF
once	.	TRBV5-1	TRBJ2-5	TGCGCCAGCAGCTTAGTGAAGGGGCGGCAAGAGACCCAGTACTTC	CASSLVKGRQETQYF
.	.	TRBV25-1	TRBJ1-3	TGTGCCAGCAGTGCCCCGGGTGGAAACACCATATATTTT	CASSAPGGNTIYF